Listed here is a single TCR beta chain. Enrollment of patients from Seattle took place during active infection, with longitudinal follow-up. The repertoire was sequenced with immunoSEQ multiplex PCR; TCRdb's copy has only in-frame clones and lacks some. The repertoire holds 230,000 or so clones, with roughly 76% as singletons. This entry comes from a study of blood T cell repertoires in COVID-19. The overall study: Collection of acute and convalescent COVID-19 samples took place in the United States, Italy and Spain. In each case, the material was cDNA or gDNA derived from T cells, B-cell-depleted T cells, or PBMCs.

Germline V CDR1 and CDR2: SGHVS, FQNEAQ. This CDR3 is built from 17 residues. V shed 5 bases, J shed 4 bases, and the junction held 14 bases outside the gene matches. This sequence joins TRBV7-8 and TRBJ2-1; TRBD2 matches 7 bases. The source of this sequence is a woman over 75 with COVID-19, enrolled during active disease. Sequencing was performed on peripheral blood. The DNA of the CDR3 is TGTGCCAGCAGCGAAAGGGCCCGCGGGAGACAATACAATGAGCAGTTCTTC. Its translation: CASSERARGRQYNEQFF.